The 12 T cell receptor beta chains reported below all come from one sample, sequenced in a study of T cells in Graves' hyperthyroidism and ophthalmopathy. Researchers amplified the TCR beta CDR3 regions from RNA transcripts. The HTBI primer set was used in a first-round RT-PCR of the TCR CDR3. TCRdb re-called the multiplex PCR reads through MiXCR, storing one row per CDR3 protein. The top ten hold over 6% of the sample, which has 550,000 to 600,000 distinct CDR3 sequences, 14% seen once. Material: blood. These receptor sequences come from a woman between 18 and 29 years old with Graves' ophthalmopathy.

This clonotype came up many times. Here the CDR3 reads CASKTVRGPGNSPLHF. The CDR3 DNA reads as TGTGCCAGCAAAACCGTGAGGGGGCCAGGGAATTCACCCCTCCACTTT. The chain recombines TRBV6-1 with TRBJ1-6; the match to TRBD1 covers 7 bases. Germline assignment: CDR1 MNHNS and CDR2 SASEGT. The CDR3 is 16 residues long. V lost 7 bases and J lost 7; bases outside the gene matches: 13.

Many counts were recorded for this clonotype. The rearrangement joins TRBV27 to TRBJ2-7; tentatively, D is TRBD1 or TRBD2 (6 bases each). The germline V gene encodes CDR1 MNHEY and CDR2 SMNVEV (reference sequence). Trimming took off 1 base at V and 5 bases at J, with 24 bases between the two ends. The CDR3 covers 18 residues. CDR3 in amino acids: CASSLWARRGRSSDEQYF. The DNA for the CDR3 is TGTGCCAGCAGTTTATGGGCCCGCCGGGGGCGCAGCTCGGACGAGCAGTACTTC.

This clonotype was observed at least ten times. The chain couples TRBV9 to TRBJ2-1; 7 bases align to TRBD2. CDR1 and CDR2 (germline): SGDLS, YYNGEE. Trimming removed 4 bases from V and 4 bases from J; junction bases left unmatched: 11. This CDR3 region has 16 residues. The CDR3 nucleotides read TGTGCCAGCAGCCTCCAGTTGGGGGAGGGGTACAATGAGCAGTTCTTC. Amino acids: CASSLQLGEGYNEQFF.

A few counts support this clonotype. One base away lies a much larger clone, so this may be a sequencing read error. The chain employs TRBV13 and TRBJ2-7, with D possibly matching TRBD2 (5 bases). This CDR3 spans 15 amino acids. Germline loops: CDR1 PRHDT, CDR2 FYEKMQ (reference sequence). Written as DNA, the CDR3 is TGTACCAGCAGCTTAGAGGGTCCCCGGCCCTACGAGCAGTACTTC. Amino acid sequence: CTSSLEGPRPYEQYF. Filled out from reference TRBV13 and TRBJ2-7, the complete variable domain reads AAGVIQSPRHLIKEKRETATLKCYPIPRHDTVYWYQQGPGQDPQFLISFYEKMQSDKGSIPDRFSAQQFSDYHSELNMSSLELGDSALYFCTSSLEGPRPYEQYFGPGTRLTVT.

In the case of this clonotype: A much larger clone sits a single nucleotide away, making a read error possible. The chain carries TRBV28 and TRBJ2-3; the D gene is possibly TRBD1 (5 bases). V was cut by 6 bases and J by 2 bases, with 18 bases left in between. Germline loops: CDR1 MDHEN, CDR2 SYDVKM. This CDR3 is built from 16 residues. DNA for the CDR3: TGTGCCAGCAGCTTACCCAGGGCAGGGCTCACAGATACGCAGTATTTT. Its translation: CASSLPRAGLTDTQYF.

As for this clonotype: A much larger clonotype is one base distant, so this may be a read error. This chain links TRBV10-3 with TRBJ1-1; D may be TRBD1 (5 bases). The CDR3 extends over 13 amino acids. V gave up 8 bases and J gave up 6 bases, with 16 bases separating them. In germline, CDR1 is ENHRY, CDR2 SYGVKD. Here the CDR3 DNA reads TGTGCCATCGGCAGCAGGGATTCCGCTGAAGCTTTCTTT. As protein: CAIGSRDSAEAFF.

The chain has TRBV19 and TRBJ1-1, with D possibly being TRBD1 (5 bases). Deletions cut 4 bases from V and 1 base from J, with 16 bases between. In germline, CDR1 is LNHDA, CDR2 SQIVND (reference sequence). The CDR3 runs 16 residues. The CDR3 nucleotides read TGTGCCAGTAGTACGGTCGGTCAGGGAGAGAACACTGAAGCTTTCTTT. This codes for CASSTVGQGENTEAFF.

This clonotype was seen more than once but under ten times. In nucleotides, the CDR3 is TGTGCCAGCAGTGGGCAGGGAGCCGGGGAGCTGTTTTTT. Amino acid sequence: CASSGQGAGELFF. The chain employs TRBV6-1 and TRBJ2-2; tentatively, D is TRBD1 or TRBD2 (5 bases each). V dropped 4 bases and J dropped 6 bases, with 9 bases sitting between them. The germline CDR1 and CDR2 sequences are MNHNS and SASEGT. There are 13 residues in the CDR3.

In this sample, this clonotype turned up a few times. The V call is TRBV3-1, the J call TRBJ1-6; D not resolved. The CDR3 is made up of 13 amino acids. Germline V CDR1 and CDR2: LGHDT, YNNKEL (reference sequence). V gave up 1 base and J gave up 10 bases, with 8 bases separating them. CDR3 residues: CASSQGLTSPLHF. CDR3 DNA: TGTGCCAGCAGCCAAGGCTTGACCTCACCCCTCCACTTT.

The genes are TRBV5-1 and TRBJ1-2, with a possible D match to TRBD1 (6 bases). Trimming pared 3 bases from V and 4 bases from J, leaving 10 bases between. The CDR3 has 13 residues. Germline loops: CDR1 SGHRS, CDR2 YFSETQ. Here the CDR3 reads CASSSQGFYGYTF. The CDR3 nucleotides are TGCGCCAGCAGCTCCCAGGGGTTCTATGGCTACACCTTC.

There are many counts of this clonotype. The chain recombines TRBV6-1 with TRBJ2-3; the D is unclear. The CDR3 totals 16 residues. V lost 5 bases and J 0 bases, leaving 15 bases between the germline ends. The germline V gene encodes CDR1 MNHNS and CDR2 SASEGT. CDR3 DNA: TGTGCCAGCAGTTACAGCAGTTTCGTTAGCACAGATACGCAGTATTTT. Translation: CASSYSSFVSTDTQYF.

The genes are TRBV19 and TRBJ2-7; 11 positions agree with TRBD2. V dropped 9 bases and J dropped 4; count of bases not matched to a gene: 17. Germline V gene data show CDR1 as LNHDA and CDR2 as SQIVND (reference sequence). The CDR3 runs 17 residues. The CDR3 DNA reads TGTGCCAGCCGACTAGCGGGACCCCCGGGGACCAAATACGAGCAGTACTTC. It translates to CASRLAGPPGTKYEQYF.